Below, 26 T cell receptor beta chains from the same sample are listed, as sequenced in a study of CD8 T cells in ankylosing spondylitis. Study-level results: A motif in TCR beta, a set of 8 or 9 highly homologous variants, appeared characteristic of ankylosing spondylitis blood.

TCRdb re-analysed the 5' RACE reads in MiXCR, keeping a single row per CDR3 protein. The data hold fewer than 750,000 distinct CDR3 sequences, with about 20% observed a single time. Their target antigens are unknown. Sample: blood, either unsorted or a sorted T cell fraction (not recorded which). The receptor set was obtained from a male donor with ankylosing spondylitis.

The chain uses TRBV6-1 and TRBJ1-2; 8 bases line up with TRBD1. Germline V lookup: CDR1 MNHNS, CDR2 SASEGT. The junction had 11 bases not matched to a gene; V was cut back by 6 bases and J by 2 bases. This CDR3 contains 16 residues. The CDR3 coding sequence is TGTGCCAGCAGCCCGACCTTTCGACAGGGGAACTATGGCTACACCTTC. Protein sequence: CASSPTFRQGNYGYTF.

This clonotype was counted a few times. J is TRBJ2-7 and V is TRBV12-3 or TRBV12-4; the D is unclear. The CDR3 is 13 residues long. The ends were cut back, 1 base at V and 2 bases at J, with 6 bases in the middle. The chain's CDR3 is CASSLGDPYEQYF. CDR3 sequence (DNA): TGTGCCAGCAGTTTAGGGGATCCCTACGAGCAGTACTTC.

CDR3 nucleotides: TGTGCCAGCAGTTTATCGTCTAGCCCATACTCCTACAATGAGCAGTTCTTC. As protein: CASSLSSSPYSYNEQFF. The chain uses TRBV27 and TRBJ2-1, with a weak D call TRBD2 (5 bases). The CDR3 totals 17 residues. Germline V CDR1 and CDR2: MNHEY, SMNVEV (reference sequence). V was trimmed by 0 bases and J by 0 bases, leaving 12 bases between them.

The V and J genes are TRBV28 and TRBJ1-2; 7 bases align to TRBD1. Trimming at V came to 5 bases and at J to 4 bases, leaving 7 bases not matched to a gene. Germline V gene data show CDR1 as MDHEN and CDR2 as SYDVKM. The length of the CDR3 is 14 residues. CDR3 coding DNA: TGTGCCAGCAGTCCAGGGGGAGAGCCCTATGGCTACACCTTC. It yields the protein CASSPGGEPYGYTF.

This clonotype was recorded many times. This chain connects TRBV7-8 to TRBJ1-2; tentatively, D is TRBD1 (6 bases). The germline V gene encodes CDR1 SGHVS and CDR2 FQNEAQ. CDR3 length: 14 amino acids. V lost 0 bases to trimming and J lost 6 bases, with 11 bases between them. CDR3 in DNA: TGTGCCAGCAGCTTAGCGACAGGTCTTGATGGCTACACCTTC. This encodes CASSLATGLDGYTF.

The chain joins TRBV7-9 to TRBJ1-2; unclear D gene. Germline V gives CDR1 SEHNR, CDR2 FQNEAQ (reference sequence). V was clipped by 7 bases and J by 1 base, with 10 bases between them. The CDR3 has 13 amino acids. This CDR3 is CASTLGSNYGYTF. CDR3 in DNA: TGTGCCAGCACCCTGGGGAGTAACTATGGCTACACCTTC.

This clonotype has a handful of counts. J is TRBJ1-5 and V is TRBV12-3 or TRBV12-4, with 8 bases matching TRBD1. The CDR3 length is 16 residues. Trimming removed 7 bases from V and 6 bases from J; junction bases left unmatched: 14. CDR3 sequence reads: CASKLGTGGLGQPQHF. CDR3 nucleotides: TGTGCCAGCAAACTCGGGACAGGCGGCTTAGGTCAGCCCCAGCATTTT.

This clonotype was seen a few times. V is TRBV9 and J is TRBJ2-2; TRBD2 matches 7 bases. CDR3 length: 17 amino acids. CDR1 and CDR2 from the germline V gene are SGDLS and YYNGEE. The junction had 9 bases not matched to a gene; V was cut back by 3 bases and J by 1 base. CDR3 sequence reads: CASSAGGAGGNTGELFF. In DNA, the CDR3 is TGTGCCAGCAGCGCGGGGGGAGCGGGTGGGAACACCGGGGAGCTGTTTTTT.

The chain uses TRBV30 and TRBJ2-3, with D hard to call. The germline V gene has CDR1 GTSNPN and CDR2 SVGIG (reference sequence). The V and J ends lost 1 base and 0 bases respectively, with 2 bases between them. The CDR3 is 12 residues long. Written as DNA, the CDR3 is TGTGCCTGGAGTGGGAGCACAGATACGCAGTATTTT. Protein product: CAWSGSTDTQYF.

The rearrangement joins TRBV4-1 to TRBJ2-2; TRBD2 matches at 8 bases. Germline V gene data show CDR1 as MGHRA and CDR2 as YSYEKL. The CDR3 runs 15 residues. Trimming took 4 bases from V and 7 from J; bases not matched to a gene: 8. This CDR3 is CASSPKGLAGGELFF. DNA of the CDR3: TGCGCCAGCAGCCCGAAAGGACTAGCAGGCGGGGAGCTGTTTTTT.

The rearrangement links TRBV24-1 to TRBJ1-2; TRBD1 is a possible D gene (5 bases). V lost 3 bases, J lost 8 bases, and 12 bases lay in between. The germline V gene has CDR1 KGHDR and CDR2 SFDVKD. This CDR3 contains 13 residues. CDR3: CATSDPQGRGYTF. The CDR3 nucleotides read TGTGCCACCAGTGATCCCCAGGGAAGAGGCTACACCTTC.

This clonotype has a handful of counts. The chain is built from TRBV12-3 or TRBV12-4 and TRBJ1-5; D uncertain. The CDR3 has 15 residues. The V end lost 3 bases, the J end lost 0 bases, and 9 bases lay between the germline ends. CDR3 sequence reads: CASSFQGNSNQPQHF. DNA of the CDR3: TGTGCCAGCAGTTTTCAAGGAAATAGCAATCAGCCCCAGCATTTT.

This clonotype was counted many times. The J gene is TRBJ2-3, the V gene TRBV7-2, with D perhaps matching TRBD1 (6 bases). Germline V gene sequence: CDR1 SGHTA, CDR2 FQGNSA. V lost 1 base and J lost 1, with 9 bases in between. The CDR3 has 15 amino acids. In nucleotides, the CDR3 is TGTGCCAGCAGCTTAGGCAGGGGCGGCACAGATACGCAGTATTTT. This translates into CASSLGRGGTDTQYF. Supplemented by reference TRBV7-2 and TRBJ2-3, the full variable domain reads GAGVSQSPSNKVTEKGKDVELRCDPISGHTALYWYRQSLGQGLEFLIYFQGNSAPDKSGLPSDRFSAERTGGSVSTLTIQRTQQEDSAVYLCASSLGRGGTDTQYFGPGTRLTVL.

The rearrangement links TRBV20-1 to TRBJ2-5, with D uncertain. The length of the CDR3 is 9 residues. Trimming removed 5 bases at V and 7 bases at J, with 5 bases between. Germline V gene sequence: CDR1 DFQATT, CDR2 SNEGSKA (reference sequence). CDR3 bases: TGCAGTGCTCCTGGGACCCAGTACTTC. Its translation: CSAPGTQYF.

V and J are TRBV4-3 and TRBJ2-3, with D possibly TRBD2 on 6 matching bases. The V and J ends lost 0 bases and 0 bases respectively, with 10 bases between them. The CDR3 runs 16 residues. Germline V gives CDR1 LGHNA, CDR2 YSLEER. CDR3 amino acids: CASSQDWRGSTDTQYF. The CDR3 coding sequence is TGCGCCAGCAGCCAAGATTGGCGGGGAAGCACAGATACGCAGTATTTT.

The sample holds a few counts of this clonotype. The V call is TRBV5-1, the J call TRBJ1-5; 7 bases map to TRBD1. The J segment lost 8 bases and the V segment lost 0 bases, leaving 11 bases of the junction unmatched. The CDR3 is 16 residues long. CDR1 SGHRS and CDR2 YFSETQ come from the germline V gene. DNA of the CDR3: TGCGCCAGCAGCTTGGGACAGGGCGGGACAGCGGAGCCCCAGCATTTT. Translation: CASSLGQGGTAEPQHF. The full variable domain, rest sourced from reference TRBV5-1 and TRBJ1-5, is KAGVTQTPRYLIKTRGQQVTLSCSPISGHRSVSWYQQTPGQGLQFLFEYFSETQRNKGNFPGRFSGRQFSNSRSEMNVSTLELGDSALYLCASSLGQGGTAEPQHFGDGTRLSIL.

This clonotype was seen many times. The chain combines TRBV6-2 or TRBV6-3 with TRBJ2-7; a possible D gene is TRBD2 (6 bases). Trimming took 4 bases from V and 1 from J, leaving 14 bases between them. The CDR3 consists of 15 residues. Germline CDR1 reads MNHEY; CDR2 reads SVGEGT. In DNA form, the CDR3 reads TGTGCCAGCAGTTCGCCTGGGGGGAAATCCTACGAGCAGTACTTC. As protein: CASSSPGGKSYEQYF.

This clonotype showed up just a few times. This sequence joins TRBV2 and TRBJ2-7; TRBD2 matches at 13 bases. V shed 4 bases, J shed 7 bases, and the junction held 7 bases outside the gene matches. Germline V gene lookup returns CDR1 SNHLY and CDR2 FYNNEI. The CDR3 is made up of 15 amino acids. CDR3 coding DNA: TGTGCCAGCAGTGTCCCTCGGACTAGCGGGGGAGAGCAGTACTTC. Translated: CASSVPRTSGGEQYF.

Note on this clonotype: A much bigger clone sits one base away, suggesting this may be a read error. This chain joins TRBV12-3 or TRBV12-4 and TRBJ1-1; no definite D call. V gave up 5 bases and J gave up 0 bases, with 16 bases separating them. This CDR3 has 16 amino acids. CDR3 in amino acids: CASSPPGRRVNTEAFF. The DNA of the CDR3 is TGTGCCAGCAGTCCGCCGGGCAGGAGGGTGAACACTGAAGCTTTCTTT.

The rearrangement links TRBV7-2 to TRBJ1-2; D is uncertain. The CDR3 spans 12 residues. Between the trimmed V and J ends, which lost 6 bases and 8 bases, there was a span of 13 bases. Germline CDR1 reads SGHTA; CDR2 reads FQGNSA. As DNA, the CDR3 is TGTGCCAGCAGTCACGAATTTGGGGGCTACACCTTC. Translated, it gives CASSHEFGGYTF.

This clonotype was observed a few times. This chain uses TRBV7-3 with TRBJ1-1; D not resolved. Germline CDR1 SGHTA, CDR2 FQGTGA. The CDR3 has 13 amino acids. Trimming cost V 6 bases and J 3 bases, with 11 bases left between them. The CDR3 region is CASSSQLDTEAFF. CDR3 DNA sequence: TGTGCCAGCAGTTCCCAGCTGGACACTGAAGCTTTCTTT.

Many counts were recorded for this clonotype. The chain couples TRBV5-1 to TRBJ2-1, with a tentative D call TRBD1 (5 bases). This CDR3 contains 13 residues. V dropped 2 bases and J dropped 9 bases, with 12 bases sitting between them. Germline V gene lookup returns CDR1 SGHRS and CDR2 YFSETQ. In DNA, the CDR3 is TGCGCCAGCAGCTTTGCAGGGCAGGGTGAGCAGTTCTTC. Its translation is CASSFAGQGEQFF.

The chain is built from TRBV3-1 and TRBJ2-1; 8 bases align to TRBD2. The germline gives CDR1 LGHDT, CDR2 YNNKEL (reference sequence). The CDR3 has 16 residues. After removal of 4 bases from V and 4 bases from J, the junction contained 9 bases not matched to a gene. CDR3 DNA sequence: TGTGCCAGCAGCCCATTACTAGCGGACAAATACAATGAGCAGTTCTTC. Translated: CASSPLLADKYNEQFF.

On this clonotype itself: Mismatch with germline at one junction end may stem from a read error. This chain connects TRBV24-1 to TRBJ2-7, with D perhaps matching TRBD1 (5 bases). The CDR3 sequence is 15 residues long. The V gene's germline CDR1 is KGHDR and CDR2 SFDVKD. The CDR3 spells CATSDSSDTSYKQYF. The CDR3 DNA follows: TGTGCCACCAGTGATTCATCGGACACCTCCTACAAGCAGTACTTC.

The V and J genes are TRBV7-2 and TRBJ2-5; TRBD1 agrees at 7 bases. The length of the CDR3 is 14 residues. Germline-derived CDR1 and CDR2 are SGHTA and FQGNSA. V lost 5 bases to trimming and J lost 7 bases; unmatched junction nucleotides: 10. The CDR3 DNA follows: TGTGCCAGCAGCCCACGACAGGGTCAGGTGACCCAGTACTTC. Translation gives CASSPRQGQVTQYF.

V gene TRBV27 combines with J gene TRBJ1-1; D uncertain. Germline V gene data show CDR1 as MNHEY and CDR2 as SMNVEV (reference sequence). The CDR3 runs 15 residues. Trimming removed 5 bases at V and 1 base at J, with 14 bases between. In nucleotides, the CDR3 is TGTGCCAGCAGTCGCGGTTTTGGCGGGAACACTGAAGCTTTCTTT. Translation: CASSRGFGGNTEAFF.